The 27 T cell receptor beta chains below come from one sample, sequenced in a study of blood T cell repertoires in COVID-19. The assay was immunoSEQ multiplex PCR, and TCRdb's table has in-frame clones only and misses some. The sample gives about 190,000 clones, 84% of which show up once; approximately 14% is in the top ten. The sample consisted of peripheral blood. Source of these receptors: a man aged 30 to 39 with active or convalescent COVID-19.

The CDR3, as DNA: TGTGCCACCAGTGATCGGGCGGGAGTTGTTTCGCAGTATTTT. This codes for CATSDRAGVVSQYF. V usage is TRBV24-1 and J usage is TRBJ2-3; TRBD2 agrees at 7 bases. CDR3 length equals 14 residues. V shed 3 bases, J shed 10 bases, and the junction held 9 bases outside the gene matches. The germline CDR1 and CDR2 sequences are KGHDR and SFDVKD.

CDR3 bases: TGTGCCAGCAGCAAGCTCACAGGGGGATCACCCCTCCACTTT. Translated, it gives CASSKLTGGSPLHF. The V call is TRBV7-9, the J call TRBJ1-6; 8 nucleotides agree with TRBD1. This CDR3 spans 14 amino acids. The V segment lost 5 bases and the J segment 10 bases; nucleotides outside the gene matches: 7. The germline V gene encodes CDR1 SEHNR and CDR2 FQNEAQ (reference sequence).

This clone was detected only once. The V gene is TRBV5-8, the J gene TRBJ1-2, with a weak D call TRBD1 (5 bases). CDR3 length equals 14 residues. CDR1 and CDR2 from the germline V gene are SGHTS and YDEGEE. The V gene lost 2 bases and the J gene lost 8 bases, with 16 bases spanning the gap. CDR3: CASSFQRAGRGYTF. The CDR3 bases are TGTGCCAGCAGCTTCCAGCGGGCAGGGAGAGGCTACACCTTC.

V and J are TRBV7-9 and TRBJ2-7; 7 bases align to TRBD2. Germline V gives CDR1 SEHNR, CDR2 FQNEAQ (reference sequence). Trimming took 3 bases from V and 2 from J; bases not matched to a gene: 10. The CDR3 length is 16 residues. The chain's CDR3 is CASSFGEGPNAYEQYF. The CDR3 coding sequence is TGTGCCAGCAGCTTCGGGGAGGGTCCCAACGCCTACGAGCAGTACTTC.

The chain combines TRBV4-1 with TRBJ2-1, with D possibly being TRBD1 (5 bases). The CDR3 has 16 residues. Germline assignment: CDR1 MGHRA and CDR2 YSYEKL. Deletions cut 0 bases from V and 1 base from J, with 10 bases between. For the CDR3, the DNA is TGCGCCAGCAGCCAAGAAGGTTCAGGGTCCTACAATGAGCAGTTCTTC. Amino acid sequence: CASSQEGSGSYNEQFF.

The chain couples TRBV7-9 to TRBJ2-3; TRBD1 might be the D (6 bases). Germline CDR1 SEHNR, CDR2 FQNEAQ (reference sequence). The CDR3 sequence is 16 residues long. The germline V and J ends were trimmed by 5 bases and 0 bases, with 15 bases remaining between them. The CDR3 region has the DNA TGTGCCAGCAGCACCGACAGGCCTCCTAGCACAGATACGCAGTATTTT. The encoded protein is CASSTDRPPSTDTQYF.

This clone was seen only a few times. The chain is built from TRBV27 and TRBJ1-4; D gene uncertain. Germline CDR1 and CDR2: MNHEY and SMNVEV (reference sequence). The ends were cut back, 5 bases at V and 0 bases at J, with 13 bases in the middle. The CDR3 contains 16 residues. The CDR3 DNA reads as TGTGCCAGCAGTCCAAAAACAGTTCCAACTAATGAAAAACTGTTTTTT. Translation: CASSPKTVPTNEKLFF.

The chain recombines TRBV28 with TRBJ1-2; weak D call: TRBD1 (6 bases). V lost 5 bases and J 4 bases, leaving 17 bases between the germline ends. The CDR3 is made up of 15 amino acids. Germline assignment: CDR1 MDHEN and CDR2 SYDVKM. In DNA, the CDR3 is TGTGCCAGCAGTCCTCCCCTCAGGGGCGGCTATGGCTACACCTTC. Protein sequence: CASSPPLRGGYGYTF.

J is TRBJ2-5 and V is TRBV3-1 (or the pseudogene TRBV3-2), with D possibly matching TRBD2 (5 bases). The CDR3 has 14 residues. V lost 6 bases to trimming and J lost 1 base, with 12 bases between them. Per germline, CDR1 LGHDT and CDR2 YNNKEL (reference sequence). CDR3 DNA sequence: TGTGCCAGCAGTCCACCGGGAATCCAAGAGACCCAGTACTTC. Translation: CASSPPGIQETQYF.

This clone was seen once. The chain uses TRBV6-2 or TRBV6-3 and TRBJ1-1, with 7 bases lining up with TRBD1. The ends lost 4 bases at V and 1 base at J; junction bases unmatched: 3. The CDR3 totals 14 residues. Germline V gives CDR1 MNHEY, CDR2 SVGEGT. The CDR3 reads CASSWTGANTEAFF. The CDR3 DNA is TGTGCCAGCAGTTGGACAGGTGCGAACACTGAAGCTTTCTTT.

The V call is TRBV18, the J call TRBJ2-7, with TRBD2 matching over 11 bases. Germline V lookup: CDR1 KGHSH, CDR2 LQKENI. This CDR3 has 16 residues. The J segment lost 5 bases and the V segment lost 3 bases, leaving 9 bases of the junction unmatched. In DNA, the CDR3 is TGTGCCAGCTCACCGATTAGCGGGGGGGACCTCGACGAGCAGTACGTC. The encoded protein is CASSPISGGDLDEQYV.

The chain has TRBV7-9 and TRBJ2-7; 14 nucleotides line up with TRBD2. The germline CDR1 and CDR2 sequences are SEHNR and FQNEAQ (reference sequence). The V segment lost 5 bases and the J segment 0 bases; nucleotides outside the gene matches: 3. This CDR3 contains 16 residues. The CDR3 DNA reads TGTGCCAGCAGCCCGGGGACTAGCGGGAGCTCCTACGAGCAGTACTTC. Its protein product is CASSPGTSGSSYEQYF.

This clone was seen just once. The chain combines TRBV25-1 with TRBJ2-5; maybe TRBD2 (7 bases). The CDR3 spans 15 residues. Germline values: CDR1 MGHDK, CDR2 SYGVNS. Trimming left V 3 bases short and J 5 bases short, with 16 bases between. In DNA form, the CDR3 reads TGTGCCAGCAGTGATTGGGGGGGCCTCGGGGAGACCCAGTACTTC. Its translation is CASSDWGGLGETQYF.

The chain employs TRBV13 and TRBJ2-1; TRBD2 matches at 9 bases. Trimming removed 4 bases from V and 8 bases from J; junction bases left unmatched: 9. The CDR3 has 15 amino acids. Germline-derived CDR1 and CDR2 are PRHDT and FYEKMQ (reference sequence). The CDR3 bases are TGTGCCAGCAGCTCGACCCCAGCGGGGGGAGATGAGCAGTTCTTC. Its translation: CASSSTPAGGDEQFF.

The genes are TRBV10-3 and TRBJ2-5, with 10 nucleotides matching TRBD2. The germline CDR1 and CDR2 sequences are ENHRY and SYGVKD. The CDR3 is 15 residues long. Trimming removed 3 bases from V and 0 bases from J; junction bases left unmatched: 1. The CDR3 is CAISEGLADQETQYF. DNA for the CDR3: TGTGCCATCAGTGAAGGACTAGCGGACCAAGAGACCCAGTACTTC.

The CDR3 nucleotides read TGTGCCAGCAGCTTCGGGACAGGGGCCTACAATGAGCAGTTCTTC. Translating gives CASSFGTGAYNEQFF. The gene calls are TRBV5-4 and TRBJ2-1, with TRBD1 matching over 10 bases. The germline V gene has CDR1 SGHNT and CDR2 YYREEE (reference sequence). Trimming cost V 2 bases and J 2 bases; bases outside gene matches: 1. The CDR3 is 15 amino acids.

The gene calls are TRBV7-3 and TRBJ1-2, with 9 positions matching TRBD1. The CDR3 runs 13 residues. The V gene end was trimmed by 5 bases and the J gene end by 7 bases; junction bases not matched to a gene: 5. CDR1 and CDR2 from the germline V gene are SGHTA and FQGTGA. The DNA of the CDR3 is TGTGCCAGCAGCGCGGGACAGGGTGGTGGCTACACCTTC. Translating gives CASSAGQGGGYTF.

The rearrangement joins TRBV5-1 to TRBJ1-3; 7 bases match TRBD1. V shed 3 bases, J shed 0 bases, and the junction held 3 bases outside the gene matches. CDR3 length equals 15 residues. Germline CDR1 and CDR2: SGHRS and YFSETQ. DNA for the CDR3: TGCGCCAGCAGCTCACAGGGGTTCTCTGGAAACACCATATATTTT. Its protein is CASSSQGFSGNTIYF.

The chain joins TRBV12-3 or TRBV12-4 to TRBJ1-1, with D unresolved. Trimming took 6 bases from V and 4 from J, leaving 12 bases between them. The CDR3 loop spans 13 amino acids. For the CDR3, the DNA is TGTGCCAGCAGCCCTGCGGTTGGCACTGAAGCTTTCTTT. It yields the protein CASSPAVGTEAFF.

This CDR3 is CASRRGGTSYNEQFF. The CDR3 nucleotides are TGTGCCAGCAGGAGGGGCGGGACCTCCTACAATGAGCAGTTCTTC. This chain connects TRBV19 to TRBJ2-1; perhaps TRBD2 as D (6 bases). V gave up 9 bases and J gave up 0 bases, with 15 bases separating them. The CDR3 loop spans 15 amino acids. Germline values: CDR1 LNHDA, CDR2 SQIVND (reference sequence).

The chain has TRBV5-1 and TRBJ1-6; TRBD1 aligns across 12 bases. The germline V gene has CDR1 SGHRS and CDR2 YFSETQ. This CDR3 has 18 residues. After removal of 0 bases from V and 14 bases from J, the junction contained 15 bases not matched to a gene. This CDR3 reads CASSLAGDRGPPYGTLHF. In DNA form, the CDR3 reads TGCGCCAGCAGCTTGGCCGGGGACAGGGGGCCCCCCTACGGAACCCTCCACTTT.

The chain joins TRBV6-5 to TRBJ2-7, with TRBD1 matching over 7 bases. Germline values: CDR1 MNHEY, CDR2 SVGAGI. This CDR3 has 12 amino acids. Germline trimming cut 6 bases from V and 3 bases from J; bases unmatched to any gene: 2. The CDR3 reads CASRTGNYEQYF. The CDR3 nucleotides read TGTGCCAGCAGGACAGGGAACTACGAGCAGTACTTC.

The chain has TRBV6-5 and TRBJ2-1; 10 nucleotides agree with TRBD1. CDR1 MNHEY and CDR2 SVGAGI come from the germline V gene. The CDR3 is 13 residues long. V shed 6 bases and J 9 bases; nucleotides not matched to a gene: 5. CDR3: CASRGQGLSEQFF. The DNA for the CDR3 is TGTGCCAGCAGGGGACAGGGGCTTAGTGAGCAGTTCTTC.

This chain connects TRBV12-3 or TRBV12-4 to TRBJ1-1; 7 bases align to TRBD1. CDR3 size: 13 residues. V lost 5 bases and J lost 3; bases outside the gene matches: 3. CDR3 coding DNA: TGTGCCAGCAGTGAGGGGGCTGACACTGAAGCTTTCTTT. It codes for CASSEGADTEAFF.

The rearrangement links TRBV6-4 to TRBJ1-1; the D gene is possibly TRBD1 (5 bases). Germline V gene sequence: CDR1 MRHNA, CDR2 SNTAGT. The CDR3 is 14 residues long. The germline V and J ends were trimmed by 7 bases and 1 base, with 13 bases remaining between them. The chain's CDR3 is CASNLTTANTEAFF. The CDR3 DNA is TGTGCCAGCAATCTCACGACAGCGAACACTGAAGCTTTCTTT.

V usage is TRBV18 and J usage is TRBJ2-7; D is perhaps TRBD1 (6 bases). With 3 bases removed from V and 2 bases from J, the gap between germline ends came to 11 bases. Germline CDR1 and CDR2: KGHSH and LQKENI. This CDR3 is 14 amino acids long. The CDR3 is CASSPEAGAYEQYV. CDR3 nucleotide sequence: TGTGCCAGCTCACCCGAGGCAGGGGCCTACGAGCAGTACGTC.

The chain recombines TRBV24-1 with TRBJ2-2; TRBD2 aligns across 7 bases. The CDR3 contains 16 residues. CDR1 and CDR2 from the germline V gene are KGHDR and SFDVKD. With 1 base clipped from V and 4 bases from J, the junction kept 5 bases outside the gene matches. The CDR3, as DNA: TGTGCCACCAGTGATTTAGGGAGGGCGGGCACCGGGGAGCTGTTTTTT. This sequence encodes CATSDLGRAGTGELFF.